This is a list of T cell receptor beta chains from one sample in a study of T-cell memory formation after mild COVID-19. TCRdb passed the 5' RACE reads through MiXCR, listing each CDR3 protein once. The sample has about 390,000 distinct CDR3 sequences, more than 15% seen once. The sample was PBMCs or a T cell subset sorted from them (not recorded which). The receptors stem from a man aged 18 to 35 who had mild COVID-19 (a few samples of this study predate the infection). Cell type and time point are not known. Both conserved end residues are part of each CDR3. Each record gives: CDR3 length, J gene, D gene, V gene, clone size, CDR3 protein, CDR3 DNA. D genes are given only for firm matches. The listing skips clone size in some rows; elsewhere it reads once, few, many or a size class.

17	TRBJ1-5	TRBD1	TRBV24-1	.	CATSDKRTGGGDQPQHF	TGTGCCACCAGTGATAAAAGGACAGGGGGTGGAGATCAGCCCCAGCATTTT
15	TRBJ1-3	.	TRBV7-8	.	CASSSHRASGNTIYF	TGTGCCAGCAGCTCCCACAGGGCCTCTGGAAACACCATATATTTT
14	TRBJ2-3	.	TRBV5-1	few	CASSAGAAGDTQYF	TGCGCCAGCAGCGCGGGGGCGGCGGGAGATACGCAGTATTTT
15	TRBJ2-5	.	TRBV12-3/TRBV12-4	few	CASTPGFRGQETQYF	TGTGCCAGCACCCCTGGGTTTCGGGGCCAAGAGACCCAGTACTTC
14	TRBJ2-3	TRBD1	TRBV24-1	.	CATRTGGDTDTQYF	TGTGCCACCAGAACAGGGGGCGACACAGATACGCAGTATTTT
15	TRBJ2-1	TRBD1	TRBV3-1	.	CASSRNRGLGNEQFF	TGTGCCAGCAGCCGGAACAGGGGGCTCGGCAATGAGCAGTTCTTC
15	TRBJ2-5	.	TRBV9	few	CASSVGVGGEETQYF	TGTGCCAGCAGCGTAGGCGTTGGCGGGGAAGAGACCCAGTACTTC
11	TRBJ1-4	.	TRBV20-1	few	CSALRDEKLFF	TGCAGTGCCCTGAGGGATGAAAAACTGTTTTTT
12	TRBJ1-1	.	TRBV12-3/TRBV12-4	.	CASSPSSTEAFF	TGTGCCAGCAGTCCATCCTCGACTGAAGCTTTCTTT
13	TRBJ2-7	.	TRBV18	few	CASSRKTAYEQYF	TGTGCCAGCTCACGGAAAACCGCCTACGAGCAGTACTTC
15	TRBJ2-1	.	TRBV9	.	CASSPRGAGYNEQFF	TGTGCCAGCAGCCCCCGCGGGGCGGGGTACAATGAGCAGTTCTTC
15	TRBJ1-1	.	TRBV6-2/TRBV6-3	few	CASSRIPRGGTEAFF	TGTGCCAGCAGTCGCATCCCGCGGGGAGGAACTGAAGCTTTCTTT
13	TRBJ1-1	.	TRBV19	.	CASTRSGATEAFF	TGTGCCAGTACCCGTTCGGGGGCCACTGAAGCTTTCTTT
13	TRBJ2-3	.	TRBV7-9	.	CASSDLYTDTQYF	TGTGCCAGCAGCGACCTCTACACAGATACGCAGTATTTT
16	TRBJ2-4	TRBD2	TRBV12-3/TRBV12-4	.	CASTPGRGAGKNIQYF	TGTGCCAGCACCCCGGGGCGGGGGGCTGGCAAAAACATTCAGTACTTC
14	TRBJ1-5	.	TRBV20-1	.	CSARDFRIHQPQHF	TGCAGTGCTAGAGATTTCAGGATCCATCAGCCCCAGCATTTT
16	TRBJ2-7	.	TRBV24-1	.	CATKWAPGYASREQYF	TGTGCCACCAAGTGGGCCCCAGGGTATGCCTCGAGGGAGCAGTACTTC
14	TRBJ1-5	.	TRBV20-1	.	CSARDDGPGQPQHF	TGCAGTGCTAGAGATGACGGACCCGGGCAGCCCCAGCATTTT
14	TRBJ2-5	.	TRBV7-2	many	CASSLGGSQETQYF	TGTGCCAGCAGCTTAGGAGGAAGCCAAGAGACCCAGTACTTC
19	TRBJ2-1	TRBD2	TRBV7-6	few	CASSLAAPWTSSSYNEQFF	TGTGCCAGCAGCTTAGCGGCCCCCTGGACTAGCAGTTCCTACAATGAGCAGTTCTTC
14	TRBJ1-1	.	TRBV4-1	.	CASSRGSDSTEAFF	TGCGCCAGCAGCCGTGGCAGTGATTCCACTGAAGCTTTCTTT
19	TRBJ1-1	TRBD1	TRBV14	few	CASSQDPRQGKGMNTEAFF	TGTGCCAGCAGCCAAGATCCCCGACAGGGAAAGGGGATGAACACTGAAGCTTTCTTT
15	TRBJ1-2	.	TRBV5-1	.	CASSLGVSLEYGYTF	TGCGCCAGCAGCTTGGGGGTCTCCCTGGAATATGGCTACACCTTC
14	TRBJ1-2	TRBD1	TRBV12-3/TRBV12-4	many	CASRPGQGADGYTF	TGTGCCAGCAGACCGGGACAGGGGGCGGATGGCTACACCTTC
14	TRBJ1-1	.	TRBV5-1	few	CASSATGWDTEAFF	TGCGCCAGCAGCGCAACAGGGTGGGACACTGAAGCTTTCTTT
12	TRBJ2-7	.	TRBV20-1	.	CSARAVSYEQYF	TGCAGTGCTAGGGCAGTTTCCTACGAGCAGTACTTC
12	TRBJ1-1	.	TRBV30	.	CAWGLAGLGAFF	TGTGCCTGGGGACTCGCAGGTCTAGGAGCTTTCTTT
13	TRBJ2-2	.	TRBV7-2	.	CASQLTQIGELFF	TGTGCCAGTCAGCTTACCCAAATCGGGGAGCTGTTTTTT
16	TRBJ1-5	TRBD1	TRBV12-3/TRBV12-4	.	CASSLRTGMGNQPQHF	TGTGCCAGCAGTTTGAGGACAGGGATGGGCAATCAGCCCCAGCATTTT
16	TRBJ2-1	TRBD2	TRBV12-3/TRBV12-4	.	CASSAHSGGFYNEQFF	TGTGCCAGCAGTGCCCATAGCGGGGGGTTCTACAATGAGCAGTTCTTC
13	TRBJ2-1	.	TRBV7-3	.	CASSPGGIDEQFF	TGTGCCAGCAGCCCGGGTGGGATCGATGAGCAGTTCTTC
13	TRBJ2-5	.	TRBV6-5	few	CASSYWAEETQYF	TGTGCCAGCAGTTACTGGGCGGAGGAGACCCAGTACTTC
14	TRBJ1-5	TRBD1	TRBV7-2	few	CASSYDRGGPHQHF	TGTGCCAGCAGCTATGACAGGGGTGGCCCTCACCAGCATTTT
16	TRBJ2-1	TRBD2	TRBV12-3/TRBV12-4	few	CASSSTSGGSYNEQFF	TGTGCCAGCAGTTCCACTAGCGGGGGCTCCTACAATGAGCAGTTCTTC
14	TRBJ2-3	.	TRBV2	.	CASLKQEGTDTQYF	TGTGCCAGCCTTAAACAGGAGGGCACAGATACGCAGTATTTT
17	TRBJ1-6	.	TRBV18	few	CASSPTGKGAYNSPLHF	TGTGCCAGCTCACCAACTGGCAAGGGGGCCTATAATTCACCCCTCCACTTT
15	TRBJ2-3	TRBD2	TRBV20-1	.	CSARDSGGRTDTQYF	TGCAGTGCTAGAGATTCGGGGGGGCGCACAGATACGCAGTATTTT
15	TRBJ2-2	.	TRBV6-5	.	CASSYSTVGTGELFF	TGTGCCAGCAGTTACTCGACGGTTGGTACCGGGGAGCTGTTTTTT
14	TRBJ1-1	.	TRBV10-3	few	CAITSGTPLTEAFF	TGTGCCATCACGTCCGGGACGCCGCTCACTGAAGCTTTCTTT
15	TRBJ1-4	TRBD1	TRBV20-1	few	CSAVPQDRGSEKLFF	TGCAGTGCCGTTCCCCAGGACAGGGGGAGTGAAAAACTGTTTTTT
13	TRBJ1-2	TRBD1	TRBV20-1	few	CSATGTALYGYTF	TGCAGTGCCACAGGGACAGCCCTTTATGGCTACACCTTC
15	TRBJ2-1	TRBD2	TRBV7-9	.	CASSTWTSGGQSRFF	TGTGCCAGCAGCACGTGGACTAGCGGGGGCCAGTCACGGTTCTTC
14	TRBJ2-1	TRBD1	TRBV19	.	CASNHRGSYNEQFF	TGTGCCTCGAACCACAGGGGTTCCTACAATGAGCAGTTCTTC
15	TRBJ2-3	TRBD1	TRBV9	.	CASSVEGQDTDTQYF	TGTGCCAGCAGCGTAGAGGGACAGGACACAGATACGCAGTATTTT
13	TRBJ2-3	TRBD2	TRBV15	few	CATTSGSTDTQYF	TGTGCCACCACTAGCGGTAGCACAGATACGCAGTATTTT
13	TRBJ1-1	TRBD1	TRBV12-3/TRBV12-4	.	CASRTGRGTEAFF	TGTGCCAGCAGGACAGGGAGAGGAACTGAAGCTTTCTTT
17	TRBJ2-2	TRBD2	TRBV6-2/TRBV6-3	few	CASSPFPSGGKVGELFF	TGTGCCAGCAGTCCCTTCCCTAGCGGGGGGAAGGTCGGGGAGCTGTTTTTT
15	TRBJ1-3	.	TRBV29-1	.	CSGAGTGISGNTIYF	TGCAGCGGGGCCGGGACGGGGATCTCTGGAAACACCATATATTTT
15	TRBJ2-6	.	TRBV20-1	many	CSASGPVSGANVLTF	TGCAGTGCTAGCGGTCCAGTCTCTGGGGCCAACGTCCTGACTTTC
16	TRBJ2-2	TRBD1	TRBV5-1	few	CASSLRDRAFTGGLFF	TGCGCCAGCAGCTTGCGGGACAGGGCCTTCACCGGTGGGCTGTTTTTT
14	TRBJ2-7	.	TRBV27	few	CASRPGHSSYEQYF	TGTGCCAGCAGGCCGGGGCATAGCTCCTACGAGCAGTACTTC
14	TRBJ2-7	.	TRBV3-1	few	CASSHMGLAYEQYF	TGTGCCAGCAGCCATATGGGACTTGCCTACGAGCAGTACTTC
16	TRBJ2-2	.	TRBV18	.	CASSPPVRGSAGELFF	TGTGCCAGCTCACCACCTGTCAGGGGATCTGCCGGGGAGCTGTTTTTT
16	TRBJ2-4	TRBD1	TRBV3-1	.	CASSRQGLLAKNIQYF	TGTGCCAGCAGCCGACAGGGATTACTAGCCAAAAACATTCAGTACTTC
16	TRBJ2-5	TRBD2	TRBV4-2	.	CASSQHHAGEGETQYF	TGTGCCAGCAGCCAACATCATGCGGGGGAAGGGGAGACCCAGTACTTC
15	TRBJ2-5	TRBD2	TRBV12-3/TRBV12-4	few	CASSPGLAGYETQYF	TGTGCCAGCAGCCCTGGGCTAGCGGGATATGAGACCCAGTACTTC
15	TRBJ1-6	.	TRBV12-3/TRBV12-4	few	CASSRQGPLVGALHF	TGTGCCAGCAGCCGCCAGGGGCCTCTTGTTGGGGCCCTCCACTTT
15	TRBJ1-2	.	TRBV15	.	CATSRDRSWGNGYTF	TGTGCCACCAGCAGAGACAGGTCCTGGGGGAATGGCTACACCTTC
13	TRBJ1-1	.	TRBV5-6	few	CASSTRVGTEAFF	TGTGCCAGCAGCACCAGGGTTGGGACTGAAGCTTTCTTT